Following are 27 T cell receptor beta chains from one sample sequenced in a study of T cell responses to AZD1222 COVID-19 vaccine. This table comes from immunoSEQ multiplex PCR, and its TCRdb copy is limited to in-frame clones, with some not included. This sample has about 200,000 clones, with over 85% found just once. Sequenced here: peripheral blood, sampled 28 days after the second AZD1222 dose. The source is an adult who received the AZD1222 COVID-19 vaccine.

The genes are TRBV3-1 (or the pseudogene TRBV3-2) and TRBJ1-1; D not certain. Trimming pared 5 bases from V and 6 bases from J, leaving 7 bases between. This CDR3 is 11 amino acids long. Germline CDR1 and CDR2: LGHDT and YNNKEL (reference sequence). The chain's CDR3 is CASSERAEAFF. CDR3 DNA sequence: TGTGCCAGCAGCGAGCGCGCTGAAGCTTTCTTT.

The chain employs TRBV5-1 and TRBJ1-3, with unresolved D. V was shortened by 0 bases and J by 4 bases, with 11 bases between the two germline ends. This CDR3 contains 15 residues. Germline V gene sequence: CDR1 SGHRS, CDR2 YFSETQ. CDR3 DNA: TGCGCCAGCAGCTTGGGGTCCGGACTGGGAAACACCATATATTTT. Amino acids: CASSLGSGLGNTIYF.

CDR3 DNA sequence: TGTGCCACCTTGGAGGGGGCGGGCCAGCCCCAGCATTTT. Translation gives CATLEGAGQPQHF. The J gene is TRBJ1-5, the V gene TRBV28; 7 bases align to TRBD1. CDR1 is MDHEN and CDR2 is SYDVKM in the germline V gene. The CDR3 consists of 13 residues. V lost 10 bases and J lost 7; bases outside the gene matches: 10.

As to this clone: The sample carries other DNA sequences with the same CDR3. The rearrangement uses TRBV3-1 (or the pseudogene TRBV3-2) and TRBJ1-3; D uncertain. This CDR3 contains 12 residues. The V gene's germline CDR1 is LGHDT and CDR2 YNNKEL (reference sequence). V was cut by 0 bases and J by 4 bases, with 1 base left in between. The CDR3 DNA reads as TGTGCCAGCAGCCAAGAAGGAAACACCATATATTTT. This gives the protein CASSQEGNTIYF.

The chain couples TRBV6-5 to TRBJ1-1; no definite D call. V gave up 5 bases and J gave up 2 bases, with 15 bases separating them. Per the germline V gene, CDR1 is MNHEY and CDR2 is SVGAGI. This CDR3 has 15 residues. The CDR3 DNA sequence: TGTGCCAGCAGTCGAATATCTTGGGGAAACACTGAAGCTTTCTTT. Its protein product is CASSRISWGNTEAFF.

V usage is TRBV15 and J usage is TRBJ2-2, with D perhaps given as TRBD1 or TRBD2 (7 bases each). In germline, CDR1 is LNHNV, CDR2 YYDKDF (reference sequence). The V gene lost 10 bases and the J gene lost 3 bases, with 18 bases spanning the gap. The CDR3 consists of 15 residues. The CDR3 DNA reads TGTGCCATTCGGGGAGGGGGCTTCGACACCGGGGAGCTGTTTTTT. Its protein is CAIRGGGFDTGELFF.

The gene calls are TRBV6-5 and TRBJ1-1; D not resolved. The CDR3 has 14 residues. Between the trimmed V and J ends, which lost 5 bases and 4 bases, there was a span of 14 bases. The germline CDR1 and CDR2 sequences are MNHEY and SVGAGI. The CDR3 reads CASSQTATLTEAFF. In DNA form, the CDR3 reads TGTGCCAGCAGTCAAACAGCGACCCTCACTGAAGCTTTCTTT.

The chain employs TRBV4-1 and TRBJ2-5; perhaps TRBD2 as D (6 bases). Germline CDR1 MGHRA, CDR2 YSYEKL. The CDR3 is 17 residues long. V was pared by 3 bases and J by 1 base, with 18 bases between. The CDR3: CASSQRGIGTIQETQYF. CDR3 DNA: TGCGCCAGCAGCCAGCGGGGAATCGGGACGATCCAAGAGACCCAGTACTTC.

The chain recombines TRBV5-6 with TRBJ1-2; weak D call: TRBD1 (6 bases). There are 13 residues in the CDR3. The germline V gene has CDR1 SGHDT and CDR2 YYEEEE. Trimming left V 6 bases short and J 4 bases short, with 13 bases between. The CDR3 sequence: CASNLGGLYGYTF. The CDR3 DNA reads TGTGCCAGCAATCTTGGGGGCCTCTATGGCTACACCTTC. Based on the CDR3 plus reference TRBV5-6 and TRBJ1-2, the full variable domain is DAGVTQSPTHLIKTRGQQVTLRCSPKSGHDTVSWYQQALGQGPQFIFQYYEEEERQRGNFPDRFSGHQFPNYSSELNVNALLLGDSALYLCASNLGGLYGYTFGSGTRLTVV.

This rearrangement joins TRBV5-1 to TRBJ2-1; 9 bases align to TRBD2. CDR3 length: 14 amino acids. With V trimmed by 0 bases and J by 10 bases, 5 bases remained unmatched. Germline CDR1 is SGHRS and CDR2 is YFSETQ. CDR3 sequence reads: CASSLGTSAGEQFF. The CDR3 bases are TGCGCCAGCAGCTTGGGGACTAGCGCCGGCGAGCAGTTCTTC. Together with reference TRBV5-1 and TRBJ2-1, the CDR3 gives the full variable domain: KAGVTQTPRYLIKTRGQQVTLSCSPISGHRSVSWYQQTPGQGLQFLFEYFSETQRNKGNFPGRFSGRQFSNSRSEMNVSTLELGDSALYLCASSLGTSAGEQFFGPGTRLTVL.

The rearrangement uses TRBV5-6 and TRBJ2-7, with 8 nucleotides matching TRBD2. Germline V gene data show CDR1 as SGHDT and CDR2 as YYEEEE. Trimming at V came to 4 bases and at J to 4 bases, leaving 13 bases not matched to a gene. The CDR3 runs 16 residues. The CDR3 is CASSPVVAGSSYEQYF. CDR3 nucleotide sequence: TGTGCCAGCAGCCCCGTGGTAGCGGGGTCCTCTTACGAGCAGTACTTC.

The chain couples TRBV5-1 to TRBJ2-1; D may be TRBD2 (6 bases). The V gene lost 4 bases and the J gene lost 4 bases, with 18 bases spanning the gap. The CDR3 consists of 16 residues. Germline CDR1 and CDR2: SGHRS and YFSETQ. The CDR3 coding sequence is TGCGCCAGCAGCATCGTTGGGACTGCTAGTTACAATGAGCAGTTCTTC. The encoded protein is CASSIVGTASYNEQFF.

There are a few counts of this clone. The chain uses TRBV25-1 and TRBJ1-2; 7 nucleotides agree with TRBD1. Germline V gene sequence: CDR1 MGHDK, CDR2 SYGVNS. Trimming took 6 bases from V and 4 from J; bases not matched to a gene: 11. The CDR3 length is 15 residues. CDR3 sequence (DNA): TGTGCCAGCAGCGCTCTAGGGGGCGCAAGCTATGGCTACACCTTC. This gives the protein CASSALGGASYGYTF.

Written as DNA, the CDR3 is TGTGCCAGCAGCCCGGGAGGTGGAAACACCATATATTTT. Encoded protein: CASSPGGGNTIYF. The rearrangement uses TRBV9 and TRBJ1-3; D remains unclear. There are 13 residues in the CDR3. The V gene lost 4 bases and the J gene lost 3 bases, with 8 bases spanning the gap. Germline V gene lookup returns CDR1 SGDLS and CDR2 YYNGEE.

The chain uses TRBV7-3 and TRBJ1-2, with TRBD1 matching over 8 bases. Germline CDR1 reads SGHTA; CDR2 reads FQGTGA. This CDR3 region has 13 residues. Trimming at V came to 5 bases and at J to 3 bases, leaving 2 bases not matched to a gene. The CDR3 region has the DNA TGTGCCAGCAGCCCGGACAGGGACTATGGCTACACCTTC. Its translation: CASSPDRDYGYTF.

The chain combines TRBV19 with TRBJ1-1, with TRBD1 matching over 7 bases. The CDR3 covers 13 residues. Germline CDR1 LNHDA, CDR2 SQIVND (reference sequence). The V and J ends lost 6 bases and 1 base, in that order; junction bases with no gene match: 2. CDR3 DNA: TGTGCCAGTAGCCGGGACAGGAACACTGAAGCTTTCTTT. Encoded protein: CASSRDRNTEAFF. The variable domain in full, completed from reference TRBV19 and TRBJ1-1, reads DGGITQSPKYLFRKEGQNVTLSCEQNLNHDAMYWYRQDPGQGLRLIYYSQIVNDFQKGDIAEGYSVSREKKESFPLTVTSAQKNPTAFYLCASSRDRNTEAFFGQGTRLTVV.

V gene TRBV11-2 combines with J gene TRBJ2-1; 11 bases are a match to TRBD1. Germline trimming cut 5 bases from V and 3 bases from J; bases unmatched to any gene: 3. The CDR3 length is 15 residues. Per the germline V gene, CDR1 is SGHAT and CDR2 is FQNNGV. The chain's CDR3 is CASSRTGGYYNEQFF. CDR3 nucleotide sequence: TGTGCCAGCAGCCGGACAGGGGGCTACTACAATGAGCAGTTCTTC. The full variable domain, rest sourced from reference TRBV11-2 and TRBJ2-1, is EAGVAQSPRYKIIEKRQSVAFWCNPISGHATLYWYQQILGQGPKLLIQFQNNGVVDDSQLPKDRFSAERLKGVDSTLKIQPAKLEDSAVYLCASSRTGGYYNEQFFGPGTRLTVL.

The V and J genes are TRBV7-9 and TRBJ1-2; 7 bases match TRBD1. The germline V gene encodes CDR1 SEHNR and CDR2 FQNEAQ (reference sequence). V shed 5 bases, J shed 3 bases, and the junction held 9 bases outside the gene matches. The CDR3 has 15 residues. The DNA of the CDR3 is TGTGCCAGCAGCCCCAATCACAGGGGCTACTATGGCTACACCTTC. Residues: CASSPNHRGYYGYTF.

This sequence joins TRBV27 and TRBJ2-5; D possibly corresponds to TRBD1 (7 bases). The V gene lost 1 base and the J gene lost 5 bases, with 14 bases spanning the gap. The CDR3 length is 15 residues. Germline CDR1 reads MNHEY; CDR2 reads SMNVEV (reference sequence). The CDR3 nucleotides are TGTGCCAGCAGTTTATTAGGGGACAGCGGGGAGACCCAGTACTTC. Protein: CASSLLGDSGETQYF.

The V gene is TRBV3-1 (or the pseudogene TRBV3-2), the J gene TRBJ1-2, with D perhaps matching TRBD1 (6 bases). Germline lookup yields CDR1 LGHDT and CDR2 YNNKEL (reference sequence). V lost 4 bases and J lost 0, with 12 bases in between. The CDR3 is 15 residues long. In nucleotides, the CDR3 is TGTGCCAGCAGCCCCGCCAACAGGGCTAACTATGGCTACACCTTC. It codes for CASSPANRANYGYTF.

The CDR3: CASSLGRLDGYTF. The CDR3 coding sequence is TGTGCCAGCAGCCTAGGGCGTTTAGATGGCTACACCTTC. The gene calls are TRBV27 and TRBJ1-2; D is uncertain. This CDR3 region has 13 residues. Per germline, CDR1 MNHEY and CDR2 SMNVEV (reference sequence). V lost 6 bases and J 6 bases, leaving 14 bases between the germline ends.

This sequence joins TRBV4-1 and TRBJ1-1, with D maybe TRBD1 (6 bases). Germline V gives CDR1 MGHRA, CDR2 YSYEKL. V shed 1 base and J shed 1 base, with 13 bases lying between them. The CDR3 has 16 amino acids. In DNA, the CDR3 is TGCGCCAGCAGCCAAGCGGCTCCCAGGGGGAACACTGAAGCTTTCTTT. This sequence encodes CASSQAAPRGNTEAFF.

V is TRBV10-2 and J is TRBJ2-7, with 8 bases fitting TRBD2. From germline, CDR1 is WSHSY and CDR2 SAAADI. With V trimmed by 10 bases and J by 3 bases, 14 bases remained unmatched. The CDR3 totals 15 residues. The CDR3 loop reads CATAVGGGKIYEQYF. Written as DNA, the CDR3 is TGCGCCACCGCCGTAGGCGGGGGGAAGATCTACGAGCAGTACTTC.

The chain joins TRBV7-9 to TRBJ2-7; D call uncertain. V lost 5 bases and J lost 0, with 20 bases in between. Germline loops: CDR1 SEHNR, CDR2 FQNEAQ (reference sequence). This CDR3 has 17 amino acids. The CDR3 protein is CASSPRSIRTSSYEQYF. The CDR3, as DNA: TGTGCCAGCAGCCCCCGTAGCATCCGCACCAGCTCCTACGAGCAGTACTTC.

The chain carries TRBV6-2 or TRBV6-3 and TRBJ1-2; the D is unclear. The CDR3 runs to 14 residues. Trimming removed 2 bases from V and 2 bases from J, with 9 bases in between. Germline CDR1 reads MNHEY; CDR2 reads SVGEGT. CDR3 amino acids: CASSYGRGNYGYTF. DNA for the CDR3: TGTGCCAGCAGTTACGGTCGGGGAAACTATGGCTACACCTTC.

The sample holds a few counts of this clone. The CDR3 coding sequence is TGTGCCAGCAGCCCGAGTACCGGGGAGCTGTTTTTT. This gives the protein CASSPSTGELFF. This rearrangement joins TRBV7-3 to TRBJ2-2; no reliable D call. Germline V gene data show CDR1 as SGHTA and CDR2 as FQGTGA. This CDR3 comprises 12 residues. Deletions cut 5 bases from V and 5 bases from J, with 6 bases between.

The chain couples TRBV21-1 to TRBJ1-6; no check of the table's D call, TRBD1, against the DNA was made. TRBV21-1 is listed as a pseudogene. The CDR3 extends over 18 amino acids. The CDR3 DNA reads as TGTGCCAGCAGCAAAGCCACAGGTCCAAGCTCCTATAATTCACCCCTCCACTTT. This encodes CASSKATGPSSYNSPLHF.